A single sample gave rise to the 20 T cell receptor beta chains below, sequenced in a study of Graves' ophthalmopathy and Graves' hyperthyroidism. Amplified TCR beta CDR3 regions were obtained using RNA transcripts as template. Second-round multiplex PCR followed a first-round RT-PCR using HTBI primers. One entry per CDR3 protein, called by TCRdb with MiXCR from the multiplex PCR reads. The table shows more than 45,000 distinct CDR3 sequences, with around 45% occurring only once. The sample comprised peripheral blood. These receptors were taken from an adult man with Graves' ophthalmopathy.

At least ten counts were recorded for this clonotype. The chain recombines TRBV25-1 with TRBJ1-1; D is unresolved. With 8 bases removed from V and 1 base from J, the gap between germline ends came to 14 bases. The germline V gene encodes CDR1 MGHDK and CDR2 SYGVNS. This CDR3 is 14 amino acids long. The CDR3 coding sequence is TGTGCCAGCTCATACGGACGGGGGAACACTGAAGCTTTCTTT. Its protein is CASSYGRGNTEAFF.

The sample holds many counts of this clonotype. V is TRBV6-1 and J is TRBJ1-2; D is unresolved. V was trimmed by 6 bases and J by 4 bases, leaving 12 bases between them. Germline-derived CDR1 and CDR2 are MNHNS and SASEGT. The CDR3 totals 13 residues. As DNA, the CDR3 is TGTGCCAGCAGAGCGACCACGGGCTATGGCTACACCTTC. Translation: CASRATTGYGYTF.

Written as DNA, the CDR3 is TGTGCCAGCAGCGCAGGGAACTATGGCTACACCTTC. It encodes CASSAGNYGYTF. The chain is built from TRBV5-8 and TRBJ1-2; D might be TRBD1 (5 bases). The V and J ends lost 4 bases and 2 bases respectively, with 6 bases between them. The CDR3 is 12 residues long. Germline-derived CDR1 and CDR2 are SGHTS and YDEGEE.

V usage is TRBV19 and J usage is TRBJ2-7; 8 bases are shared with TRBD2. After removal of 3 bases from V and 4 bases from J, the junction contained 8 bases not matched to a gene. Germline loops: CDR1 LNHDA, CDR2 SQIVND (reference sequence). CDR3 size: 15 residues. CDR3 sequence reads: CASSMVAGKGYEQYF. DNA of the CDR3: TGTGCCAGTAGTATGGTAGCGGGAAAAGGGTACGAGCAGTACTTC.

To note about this clonotype: This may be a read error: a much more frequent sequence differs by one nucleotide. The chain is built from TRBV3-1 and TRBJ2-1, with TRBD2 as a possible D gene (7 bases). The CDR3 extends over 14 amino acids. V lost 2 bases and J lost 7, with 12 bases in between. CDR1 LGHDT and CDR2 YNNKEL come from the germline V gene (reference sequence). The CDR3 nucleotides are TGTGCCAGCAGCCAACGGGGGGCCGAGAATGAGCAGTTCTTC. Its translation is CASSQRGAENEQFF.

This clonotype has at least ten counts. The DNA of the CDR3 is TGTGCCAGCAGCTTATCCGGGCAAGAGACCCAGTACTTC. It is translated as CASSLSGQETQYF. The rearrangement links TRBV11-2 to TRBJ2-5; no firm D call. V was cut by 2 bases and J by 2 bases, with 6 bases left in between. In germline, CDR1 is SGHAT, CDR2 FQNNGV. The CDR3 is made up of 13 amino acids.

The chain uses TRBV30 and TRBJ2-3; D unresolved. This CDR3 is 13 amino acids long. The ends were cut back, 0 bases at V and 4 bases at J, with 8 bases in the middle. Germline loops: CDR1 GTSNPN, CDR2 SVGIG (reference sequence). DNA of the CDR3: TGTGCCTGGAGTGTAACTCTTTCAGATACGCAGTATTTT. Amino acids: CAWSVTLSDTQYF.

This clonotype appeared many times. In nucleotides, the CDR3 is TGTGCCAGCAGTTTATGGGGGGCGACGGGACACAATGAGCAGTTCTTC. It codes for CASSLWGATGHNEQFF. V gene TRBV28 combines with J gene TRBJ2-1, with a possible D match to TRBD1 (6 bases). Germline CDR1 is MDHEN and CDR2 is SYDVKM. With 0 bases removed from V and 5 bases from J, the gap between germline ends came to 14 bases. The CDR3 spans 16 residues. Full variable domain (missing parts from reference TRBV28 and TRBJ2-1): DVKVTQSSRYLVKRTGEKVFLECVQDMDHENMFWYRQDPGLGLRLIYFSYDVKMKEKGDIPEGYSVSREKKERFSLILESASTNQTSMYLCASSLWGATGHNEQFFGPGTRLTVL.

This clonotype has at least ten counts. CDR3 nucleotide sequence: TGTGCCAGCAGCCAGGTACAGGGTACCGAGACCCAGTACTTC. Protein sequence: CASSQVQGTETQYF. V and J are TRBV3-1 and TRBJ2-5; D is possibly TRBD1 (6 bases). The CDR3 loop spans 14 amino acids. Germline V gene sequence: CDR1 LGHDT, CDR2 YNNKEL (reference sequence). V was shortened by 3 bases and J by 5 bases, with 13 bases between the two germline ends.

A word on this clonotype: The CDR3 ends on some other residue instead of the conserved phenylalanine or tryptophan, so this is likely a read error. The chain combines TRBV15 with TRBJ1-2; possibly TRBD1 for D (6 bases). Germline V lookup: CDR1 LNHNV, CDR2 YYDKDF (reference sequence). Trimming took 5 bases from V and 6 from J, leaving 22 bases between them. The CDR3 contains 16 residues. The CDR3 here is CATSGGTRGVLDGYTS. CDR3 nucleotide sequence: TGTGCCACCAGCGGCGGGACAAGGGGCGTCCTAGATGGCTACACCTCC.

This clonotype was recorded many times. The chain recombines TRBV6-6 with TRBJ2-7; D is ambiguous. Germline CDR1 is MNHNY and CDR2 is SVGAGI (reference sequence). The CDR3 contains 13 residues. The germline V and J ends were trimmed by 1 base and 5 bases, with 9 bases remaining between them. CDR3 sequence (DNA): TGTGCCAGCAGTTACTTCCCGGTAGACGAGCAGTACTTC. Its protein is CASSYFPVDEQYF.

Comments on this clonotype: One end of the junction does not line up with germline, which may come from a read error. V gene TRBV20-1 combines with J gene TRBJ2-5, with unresolved D. The CDR3 has 14 amino acids. The germline CDR1 and CDR2 sequences are DFQATT and SNEGSKA (reference sequence). Here the CDR3 DNA reads TGCGGTGCTAGAGCCTCTAACGGTCGGGAGACCCAGTACTTC. Translated: CGARASNGRETQYF.

In its sample, this clonotype ranks as medium-sized. The chain couples TRBV15 to TRBJ2-7; either TRBD1 or TRBD2 may supply D (6 bases each). The ends were cut back, 0 bases at V and 6 bases at J, with 15 bases in the middle. Germline CDR1 and CDR2: LNHNV and YYDKDF (reference sequence). This CDR3 region has 15 residues. In nucleotides, the CDR3 is TGTGCCACCAGCAGAGATCACTTAGGGGGAGGCGAGCAGTACTTC. This codes for CATSRDHLGGGEQYF.

By frequency in the sample, this clonotype is medium-sized. This chain joins TRBV24-1 and TRBJ1-2; unclear D gene. Per germline, CDR1 KGHDR and CDR2 SFDVKD. Trimming took off 12 bases at V and 4 bases at J, with 23 bases between the two ends. CDR3 size: 15 residues. The DNA for the CDR3 is TGTGCCTCAAGCCCCCAGAGATTTCCTTTCTATGGCTACACCTTC. As protein: CASSPQRFPFYGYTF.

V gene TRBV20-1 combines with J gene TRBJ1-5; D not certain. The V gene's germline CDR1 is DFQATT and CDR2 SNEGSKA (reference sequence). The CDR3 sequence is 13 residues long. Trimming shortened V by 4 bases and J by 0 bases, and 7 bases separated the two germline ends. The CDR3 bases are TGCAGTGCTATAGAACATAGCAATCAGCCCCAGCATTTT. Translating gives CSAIEHSNQPQHF.

The chain recombines TRBV9 with TRBJ1-5; 10 bases line up with TRBD1. Germline V gene data show CDR1 as SGDLS and CDR2 as YYNGEE. The CDR3 runs 14 residues. The ends lost 10 bases at V and 5 bases at J; junction bases unmatched: 9. The CDR3 is CAGGAGTGDQPQHF. In nucleotides, the CDR3 is TGTGCCGGCGGCGCAGGGACAGGGGATCAGCCCCAGCATTTT.

This chain uses TRBV24-1 with TRBJ2-1; 7 nucleotides line up with TRBD2. The CDR3 is 14 residues long. Germline V gene lookup returns CDR1 KGHDR and CDR2 SFDVKD. The junction had 5 bases not matched to a gene; V was cut back by 0 bases and J by 10 bases. The CDR3 DNA reads as TGTGCCACCAGTGATTTGGACAGCGGGAAAGAGCAGTTCTTC. It specifies CATSDLDSGKEQFF.

This clonotype was observed at least ten times. The chain uses TRBV10-3 and TRBJ1-1; weak D call: TRBD1 (6 bases). The CDR3 is 13 amino acids. Germline lookup yields CDR1 ENHRY and CDR2 SYGVKD. V was pared by 11 bases and J by 1 base, with 14 bases between. CDR3 region: CAARGGENTEAFF. CDR3 DNA: TGTGCCGCAAGGGGGGGGGAGAACACTGAAGCTTTCTTT.

In this sample, this clonotype turned up many times. The gene calls are TRBV5-6 and TRBJ1-5; the D gene is possibly TRBD1 (5 bases). V was pared by 3 bases and J by 7 bases, with 17 bases between. The CDR3 spans 15 residues. CDR1 SGHDT and CDR2 YYEEEE come from the germline V gene. The CDR3 spells CASSSGTYGDQPQHF. DNA of the CDR3: TGTGCCAGCAGCTCTGGCACGTATGGGGACCAGCCCCAGCATTTT.

This clonotype has more than one count but fewer than ten. The J gene is TRBJ1-4, the V gene TRBV18; possible D gene TRBD1, 6 bases. CDR3 size: 13 residues. V lost 3 bases to trimming and J lost 5 bases, with 7 bases between them. In germline, CDR1 is KGHSH, CDR2 LQKENI. The CDR3 here is CASSPTGNEKLFF. CDR3 coding DNA: TGTGCCAGCTCACCTACAGGGAATGAAAAACTGTTTTTT.